The 32 T cell receptor beta chains below all came from one sample that was sequenced in a study of T-cell reconstitution after alpha-beta-depleted transplantation in children. During its preparation, the TCRbeta library received unique molecular identifiers. TCRdb re-called the PCR reads through MiXCR, storing one row per CDR3 protein. The table has 450,000 to 500,000 distinct CDR3 sequences, 9.5% to 15% seen once. Here the sequenced sample was PBMCs from the stem cell graft donor, taken from the stem cell graft. Receptor source: a human donor who donated a stem cell graft to a child with combined immunodeficiency.

In its sample, this clonotype was seen once. This chain joins TRBV2 and TRBJ1-2, with 9 bases aligning to TRBD1. Germline assignment: CDR1 SNHLY and CDR2 FYNNEI. V shed 4 bases, J shed 4 bases, and the junction held 4 bases outside the gene matches. The CDR3 contains 14 residues. CDR3 sequence: CASSASTGGYGYTF. The CDR3, as DNA: TGTGCCAGCAGTGCCTCGACAGGGGGCTATGGCTACACCTTC. The variable domain in full, completed from reference TRBV2 and TRBJ1-2, reads EPEVTQTPSHQVTQMGQEVILRCVPISNHLYFYWYRQILGQKVEFLVSFYNNEISEKSEIFDDQFSVERPDGSNFTLKIRSTKLEDSAMYFCASSASTGGYGYTFGSGTRLTVV.

The table lists this clonotype with many counts. The gene calls are TRBV6-1 and TRBJ2-5; 8 bases fit TRBD2. V lost 7 bases to trimming and J lost 5 bases; unmatched junction nucleotides: 9. Per germline, CDR1 MNHNS and CDR2 SASEGT. The CDR3 spans 14 residues. As DNA, the CDR3 is TGTGCCAGCAACAAAGCGGGAGACGGGGAGACCCAGTACTTC. It yields the protein CASNKAGDGETQYF.

This clonotype came up many times. The rearrangement links TRBV5-6 to TRBJ2-3, with D unresolved. Germline V lookup: CDR1 SGHDT, CDR2 YYEEEE. The CDR3 sequence is 16 residues long. V lost 5 bases, J lost 2 bases, and 18 bases lay in between. CDR3 protein: CASRQMGNGNTDTQYF. The CDR3 DNA follows: TGTGCCAGCAGGCAGATGGGAAATGGGAACACAGATACGCAGTATTTT.

This clonotype was found a few times. The gene calls are TRBV15 and TRBJ2-5; a possible D gene is TRBD1 (5 bases). There are 13 residues in the CDR3. Germline CDR1 and CDR2: LNHNV and YYDKDF (reference sequence). Trimming cost V 0 bases and J 6 bases, with 8 bases left between them. The CDR3 coding sequence is TGTGCCACCAGCAGAGATAGGGGAAAGACCCAGTACTTC. It translates to CATSRDRGKTQYF.

The gene calls are TRBV2 and TRBJ2-2, with TRBD2 identical over 13 bases. V gave up 6 bases and J gave up 6 bases; unmatched junction bases: 7. The length of the CDR3 is 16 residues. The germline CDR1 and CDR2 sequences are SNHLY and FYNNEI. The DNA for the CDR3 is TGTGCCAGCAGCGGACTAGCGGGAGAGCCCTCCGGGGAGCTGTTTTTT. This translates into CASSGLAGEPSGELFF.

CDR3 DNA: TGTGCCAGCAGCCAAGGCCCGGCGGTCGGTGAAAAACTGTTTTTT. Amino acids: CASSQGPAVGEKLFF. This chain joins TRBV3-1 and TRBJ1-4; no definite D call. Germline V gene lookup returns CDR1 LGHDT and CDR2 YNNKEL (reference sequence). The CDR3 covers 15 residues. V was clipped by 1 base and J by 7 bases, with 13 bases between them.

This clonotype was counted a few times. This chain uses TRBV7-9 with TRBJ2-7; 7 nucleotides agree with TRBD2. The CDR3 sequence is 14 residues long. J lost 6 bases, V lost 3 bases, and 8 bases had no gene match. Germline V gene lookup returns CDR1 SEHNR and CDR2 FQNEAQ (reference sequence). This chain's CDR3 is CASSLPGLPVEQYF. In DNA, the CDR3 is TGTGCCAGCAGCTTGCCGGGACTACCGGTCGAGCAGTACTTC.

J is TRBJ2-2 and V is TRBV4-1; D is perhaps TRBD2 (5 bases). Trimming pared 0 bases from V and 5 bases from J, leaving 16 bases between. The germline CDR1 and CDR2 sequences are MGHRA and YSYEKL. The CDR3 length is 17 residues. Here the CDR3 reads CASSQEFVAMWTGELFF. The CDR3 DNA reads TGCGCCAGCAGCCAAGAATTCGTAGCGATGTGGACCGGGGAGCTGTTTTTT.

This clonotype was counted between two and nine times. The chain couples TRBV12-3 or TRBV12-4 to TRBJ2-7; D is perhaps TRBD1 (5 bases). This CDR3 region has 15 residues. V lost 5 bases to trimming and J lost 0 bases, with 14 bases between them. CDR3 DNA: TGTGCCAGCAGTCCCCCCTACAGGTACTCCTACGAGCAGTACTTC. Translation: CASSPPYRYSYEQYF.

A few counts support this clonotype. The chain links TRBV2 to TRBJ2-7; D not resolved. From germline, CDR1 is SNHLY and CDR2 FYNNEI. This CDR3 spans 14 amino acids. V lost 7 bases and J lost 0, with 13 bases in between. DNA of the CDR3: TGTGCCAGCACCAACCGCCCCAGCTCCTACGAGCAGTACTTC. Encoded protein: CASTNRPSSYEQYF.

J is TRBJ2-5 and V is TRBV20-1; 12 positions match TRBD2. The CDR3 totals 18 residues. Trimming cost V 6 bases and J 4 bases; bases outside gene matches: 18. Germline-derived CDR1 and CDR2 are DFQATT and SNEGSKA (reference sequence). The CDR3, as DNA: TGCAGTGCCAAAGGGTGGCGGCGGGCTAGCGGGAGGGCAGAGACCCAGTACTTC. It yields the protein CSAKGWRRASGRAETQYF.

At least ten counts were recorded for this clonotype. The chain employs TRBV7-9 and TRBJ2-1; 9 positions match TRBD1. Trimming at V came to 4 bases and at J to 7 bases, leaving 14 bases not matched to a gene. The CDR3 runs to 17 residues. Per the germline V gene, CDR1 is SEHNR and CDR2 is FQNEAQ (reference sequence). The CDR3 here is CASSSPWDRDYTNEQFF. The CDR3, as DNA: TGTGCCAGCAGCTCGCCCTGGGACAGGGACTACACTAATGAGCAGTTCTTC.

The J gene is TRBJ1-1, the V gene TRBV12-3 or TRBV12-4, with TRBD1 matching 8 bases. Trimming cost V 1 base and J 10 bases; bases outside gene matches: 5. The CDR3 totals 13 residues. CDR3 protein: CASSLVEGQGAFF. The CDR3 DNA reads as TGTGCCAGCAGTTTAGTGGAAGGACAGGGAGCTTTCTTT.

This clonotype showed up just a few times. V usage is TRBV28 and J usage is TRBJ2-7; D is undetermined. Trimming removed 6 bases from V and 2 bases from J, with 5 bases in between. The germline gives CDR1 MDHEN, CDR2 SYDVKM. The CDR3 contains 11 residues. The CDR3 here is CASRDPYEQYF. The CDR3 DNA reads TGTGCCAGCAGGGACCCCTACGAGCAGTACTTC.

The gene calls are TRBV12-3 or TRBV12-4 and TRBJ2-3, with a weak D call TRBD2 (5 bases). There are 15 residues in the CDR3. V was cut by 6 bases and J by 4 bases, with 17 bases left in between. This CDR3 reads CASRLDGESPDTQYF. In nucleotides, the CDR3 is TGTGCCAGCAGACTAGATGGAGAATCCCCAGATACGCAGTATTTT.

This chain connects TRBV6-5 to TRBJ1-1; D remains ambiguous. Germline lookup yields CDR1 MNHEY and CDR2 SVGAGI. Trimming cost V 2 bases and J 3 bases, with 10 bases left between them. The CDR3 spans 14 residues. The CDR3 spells CASSYGRCDTEAFF. In nucleotides, the CDR3 is TGTGCCAGCAGTTACGGCAGGTGTGACACTGAAGCTTTCTTT.

This clonotype was detected a few times. The J gene is TRBJ2-7, the V gene TRBV7-2; TRBD2 aligns across 12 bases. V shed 4 bases, J shed 2 bases, and the junction held 3 bases outside the gene matches. Germline assignment: CDR1 SGHTA and CDR2 FQGNSA. The length of the CDR3 is 15 residues. DNA for the CDR3: TGTGCCAGCAGCTGGACTAGCGGGAAAACCTACGAGCAGTACTTC. Translating it yields CASSWTSGKTYEQYF.

V and J are TRBV4-3 and TRBJ1-1; perhaps TRBD1 as D (6 bases). The CDR3 extends over 15 amino acids. The ends were cut back, 0 bases at V and 7 bases at J, with 15 bases in the middle. The germline gives CDR1 LGHNA, CDR2 YSLEER. The CDR3 reads CASSQERGGMNEAFF. For the CDR3, the DNA is TGCGCCAGCAGCCAAGAGAGAGGGGGGATGAATGAAGCTTTCTTT.

This clonotype was observed many times. The chain is built from TRBV6-5 and TRBJ2-5, with D hard to call. CDR3 length equals 13 residues. The V and J ends lost 0 bases and 4 bases respectively, with 6 bases between them. Germline V gives CDR1 MNHEY, CDR2 SVGAGI. The CDR3 DNA reads TGTGCCAGCAGTTACTCAGGGTCAGAGACCCAGTACTTC. This encodes CASSYSGSETQYF.

The chain employs TRBV4-3 and TRBJ2-5, with 10 bases matching TRBD1. The CDR3 length is 16 residues. The ends lost 1 base at V and 5 bases at J; junction bases unmatched: 7. Per the germline V gene, CDR1 is LGHNA and CDR2 is YSLEER. The CDR3 sequence is CASSQGWGTGDETQYF. DNA for the CDR3: TGCGCCAGCAGCCAAGGTTGGGGGACAGGGGACGAGACCCAGTACTTC.

This clonotype came up a few times. This chain links TRBV28 with TRBJ2-2, with D perhaps TRBD1 (5 bases). Trimming stripped 5 bases from V and 1 base from J, with 11 bases between. Germline lookup yields CDR1 MDHEN and CDR2 SYDVKM. The CDR3 sequence is 15 residues long. CDR3 loop: CASSAATGNTGELFF. The CDR3 nucleotides are TGTGCCAGCAGTGCAGCCACAGGGAACACCGGGGAGCTGTTTTTT.

The chain couples TRBV13 to TRBJ1-1; perhaps TRBD1 as D (5 bases). The CDR3 loop spans 12 amino acids. V was shortened by 5 bases and J by 8 bases, with 12 bases between the two germline ends. Germline values: CDR1 PRHDT, CDR2 FYEKMQ (reference sequence). DNA for the CDR3: TGTGCCAGCAGCGAGGGACGGGTAGAAGCTTTCTTT. Its protein is CASSEGRVEAFF. Using reference TRBV13 and TRBJ1-1 for the parts outside the CDR3, the full variable domain is AAGVIQSPRHLIKEKRETATLKCYPIPRHDTVYWYQQGPGQDPQFLISFYEKMQSDKGSIPDRFSAQQFSDYHSELNMSSLELGDSALYFCASSEGRVEAFFGQGTRLTVV.

This clonotype has a count of ten or more. The rearrangement uses TRBV12-3 or TRBV12-4 and TRBJ1-6; TRBD1 matches 7 bases. The CDR3 sequence is 14 residues long. V was clipped by 6 bases and J by 10 bases; unmatched bases: 9. The DNA for the CDR3 is TGTGCCAGCAGCTCGACAGGGTCGGGGTCACCCCTCCACTTT. It is translated as CASSSTGSGSPLHF.

This clonotype was detected only a few times. The gene calls are TRBV7-3 and TRBJ2-1, with a weak D call TRBD1 (5 bases). The CDR3 runs to 13 residues. V was cut by 5 bases and J by 3 bases, with 8 bases left in between. In germline, CDR1 is SGHTA, CDR2 FQGTGA. CDR3: CASSVTDYNEQFF. The CDR3, as DNA: TGTGCCAGCAGCGTGACAGACTACAATGAGCAGTTCTTC. The variable domain in full, completed from reference TRBV7-3 and TRBJ2-1, reads GAGVSQTPSNKVTEKGKYVELRCDPISGHTALYWYRQSLGQGPEFLIYFQGTGAADDSGLPNDRFFAVRPEGSVSTLKIQRTERGDSAVYLCASSVTDYNEQFFGPGTRLTVL.

In its sample, this clonotype was seen many times. The CDR3 is CASSLRDQPSTDTQYF. The DNA of the CDR3 is TGTGCCAGCAGTTTACGTGACCAACCTAGCACAGATACGCAGTATTTT. This chain joins TRBV12-3 or TRBV12-4 and TRBJ2-3; unclear D gene. V was cut by 2 bases and J by 0 bases, with 12 bases left in between. This CDR3 comprises 16 residues.

This clonotype has at least ten counts. The chain couples TRBV6-6 to TRBJ2-2, with 10 bases aligning to TRBD2. V lost 7 bases to trimming and J lost 1 base; unmatched junction nucleotides: 9. There are 17 residues in the CDR3. Germline V CDR1 and CDR2: MNHNY, SVGAGI (reference sequence). The CDR3 protein is CASISLAGVGNTGELFF. DNA for the CDR3: TGTGCCAGCATCTCCCTAGCGGGAGTAGGGAACACCGGGGAGCTGTTTTTT.

This clonotype has more than one count but fewer than ten. The genes are TRBV28 and TRBJ2-3; TRBD2 is a possible D gene (5 bases). The V gene lost 6 bases and the J gene lost 0 bases, with 10 bases spanning the gap. The V gene's germline CDR1 is MDHEN and CDR2 SYDVKM. This CDR3 region has 14 residues. The CDR3 region has the DNA TGTGCCAGCAGGTCCGGGATAAGCACAGATACGCAGTATTTT. Its protein product is CASRSGISTDTQYF.

The chain is built from TRBV7-2 and TRBJ2-7; 7 nucleotides align to TRBD1. The ends lost 5 bases at V and 6 bases at J; junction bases unmatched: 13. The germline CDR1 and CDR2 sequences are SGHTA and FQGNSA. CDR3 length: 15 residues. This chain's CDR3 is CASSLTLRTGGEQYF. The CDR3 DNA reads as TGTGCCAGCAGCCTCACGTTGCGGACAGGAGGCGAGCAGTACTTC.

For this clonotype: Germline is not matched at one junction end, which may reflect a read error. V gene TRBV6-2 or TRBV6-3 combines with J gene TRBJ2-7; 7 nucleotides line up with TRBD1. Germline CDR1 and CDR2: MNHEY and SVGEGT. The CDR3 has 13 amino acids. The DNA for the CDR3 is TGTGCCACCAGTTATCTCGACAGGGCCGAGCAGTACTTC. Its protein is CATSYLDRAEQYF.

The rearrangement links TRBV6-5 to TRBJ2-7; D is perhaps TRBD1 (5 bases). Germline V gene data show CDR1 as MNHEY and CDR2 as SVGAGI. This CDR3 has 15 residues. V lost 2 bases to trimming and J lost 0 bases, with 11 bases between them. In DNA, the CDR3 is TGTGCCAGCAGTTACGGAGCAGGGCCCTCCTACGAGCAGTACTTC. Translating it yields CASSYGAGPSYEQYF.

In its sample, this clonotype was seen many times. The chain joins TRBV27 to TRBJ2-1; 9 nucleotides align to TRBD2. With V trimmed by 2 bases and J by 2 bases, 13 bases remained unmatched. The V gene's germline CDR1 is MNHEY and CDR2 SMNVEV (reference sequence). This CDR3 has 19 residues. Here the CDR3 DNA reads TGTGCCAGCAGTTTACTGCTAGCGGGACACCCTCCTCCCTACAATGAGCAGTTCTTC. Amino acids: CASSLLLAGHPPPYNEQFF.

This sequence joins TRBV5-5 and TRBJ1-1, with 7 bases aligning to TRBD1. The CDR3 has 16 amino acids. Germline V gene sequence: CDR1 SGHKS, CDR2 YYEKEE (reference sequence). The ends lost 3 bases at V and 4 bases at J; junction bases unmatched: 12. CDR3 in amino acids: CASSSQGGVSVTEAFF. The DNA of the CDR3 is TGTGCCAGCAGCTCGCAGGGGGGGGTTAGTGTCACTGAAGCTTTCTTT. The whole variable domain, remainder taken from reference TRBV5-5 and TRBJ1-1, is DAGVTQSPTHLIKTRGQQVTLRCSPISGHKSVSWYQQVLGQGPQFIFQYYEKEERGRGNFPDRFSARQFPNYSSELNVNALLLGDSALYLCASSSQGGVSVTEAFFGQGTRLTVV.